Listed below are T cell receptor beta chains from one sample, sequenced in a study of shared clonotypes between healthy human individuals. Here immunoSEQ multiplex PCR was the method, and the copy in TCRdb shows in-frame clones only, minus some. Seen here are roughly 2.1 million clones, just over 90% observed once, and the top ten hold 1.5% to 2%. Material: naive CD8+ T cells from PBMCs. The receptors were gathered from a man between 18 and 35 years old in good health. Some clones in this sample may be carry-over from other donors' samples. Each CDR3 is given without its conserved first and last residue. Each record gives: J gene, clone size, V gene, CDR3 protein. A row's size may be missing; if present it is once, few, many or a size class.

TRBJ2-3	-	TRBV9	ASSVEAREGGTQY
TRBJ2-1	-	TRBV4-2	ASSQDPWSGTYNEQF
TRBJ2-6	-	TRBV19	ASSIRSSGANVLT
TRBJ2-7	once	TRBV28	ASRQTRGYEQY
TRBJ1-1	-	TRBV28	ASSPLGNTEAF
TRBJ2-2	-	TRBV10-1	ASSDVSGAGADTGELF
TRBJ2-2	-	TRBV9	ASSQGGNTGELF
TRBJ1-4	-	TRBV6-6	ASSYEGATNEKLF
TRBJ1-2	-	TRBV6-5	ASSLGGGNYGYT
TRBJ2-6	-	TRBV10-3	AISEQIISGANVLT
TRBJ2-5	-	TRBV6-6	ASSYYNSGSAETQY
TRBJ2-2	-	TRBV4-3	ASSQEGLAGGHTGELF
TRBJ2-7	few	TRBV27	ASSSRRSIDIGTQY
TRBJ1-1	-	TRBV11-2	ASSPPLGPQAF
TRBJ2-3	-	TRBV7-6	ASSQYRGSTDTQY
TRBJ2-1	-	TRBV5-6	ASSLDEASGRVYEQF
TRBJ2-7	-	TRBV12-5	ASSASRTGDYEQY
TRBJ2-1	-	TRBV11-1	ASSLRALDEQF
TRBJ2-6	-	TRBV19	ASSIGGRQAGANVLT
TRBJ1-2	once	TRBV11-2	ASSLDWRGNYGYT
TRBJ2-1	-	TRBV27	ASGSVPSYNEQF
TRBJ2-1	-	TRBV19	ASSTTLAETYNEQF
TRBJ2-1	-	TRBV29-1	SVVIGVSYNEQF
TRBJ2-3	-	TRBV27	ASSWVAIGADTQY
TRBJ2-7	-	TRBV5-7	ASSLGAQAKVTYEQY
TRBJ2-2	-	TRBV7-9	ASSSGLAGGPGELF
TRBJ2-1	-	TRBV29-1	SVRQNNEQF
TRBJ2-3	-	TRBV7-8	AISTGVVDTQY
TRBJ2-2	-	TRBV13	ASSWTSGNTGELF
TRBJ2-1	-	TRBV5-6	ASSGGLAGGRAYNEQF
TRBJ2-1	-	TRBV9	ASSVVEREAYNEQF
TRBJ2-7	-	TRBV10-1	ASSDEGQEQY
TRBJ1-3	-	TRBV28	ASSFLLRQGSGNTIY
TRBJ2-2	-	TRBV7-2	ASDRNTGELF
TRBJ2-2	-	TRBV2	ASSWVSGGVTGELF
TRBJ2-1	-	TRBV27	ASSPLAGGPHEQF
TRBJ1-5	-	TRBV4-1	ASSQGDRAYQPQH
TRBJ2-1	-	TRBV5-4	ASSWDSRADNEQF
TRBJ2-3	-	TRBV9	ASRSNSGSSADTQY
TRBJ1-2	-	TRBV9	ASSVSRDDLSAGYT
TRBJ2-5	-	TRBV11-2	ASRPGPARRGTGGETQY
TRBJ1-3	-	TRBV6-5	ASSYDDSGNTIY
TRBJ1-1	-	TRBV27	ASSDRGRSTEAF
TRBJ2-1	-	TRBV7-9	ASSLPSSASYNEQF